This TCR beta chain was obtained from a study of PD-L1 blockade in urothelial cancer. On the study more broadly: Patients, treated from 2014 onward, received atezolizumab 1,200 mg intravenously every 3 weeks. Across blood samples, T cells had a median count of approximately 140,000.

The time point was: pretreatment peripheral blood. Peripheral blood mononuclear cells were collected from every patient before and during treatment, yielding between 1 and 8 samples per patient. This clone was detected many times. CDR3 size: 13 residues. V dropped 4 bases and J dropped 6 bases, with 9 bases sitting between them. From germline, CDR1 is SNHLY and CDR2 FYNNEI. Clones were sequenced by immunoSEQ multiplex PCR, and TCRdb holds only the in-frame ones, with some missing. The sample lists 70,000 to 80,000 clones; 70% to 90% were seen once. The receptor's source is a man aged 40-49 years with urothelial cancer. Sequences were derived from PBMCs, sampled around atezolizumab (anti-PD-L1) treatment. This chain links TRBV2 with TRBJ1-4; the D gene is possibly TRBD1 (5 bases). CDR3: CASSAGGYEKLFF. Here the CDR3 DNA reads TGTGCCAGCAGTGCTGGGGGGTATGAAAAACTGTTTTTT. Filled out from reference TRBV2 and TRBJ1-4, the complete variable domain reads EPEVTQTPSHQVTQMGQEVILRCVPISNHLYFYWYRQILGQKVEFLVSFYNNEISEKSEIFDDQFSVERPDGSNFTLKIRSTKLEDSAMYFCASSAGGYEKLFFGSGTQLSVL.